This is a list of T cell receptor beta chains from one sample in a study of Ad26.COV2.S vaccination and SARS-CoV-2 variants. Clones were sequenced by immunoSEQ multiplex PCR, and TCRdb holds only the in-frame ones, with some missing. This sample has 350,000 to 500,000 clones, with approximately 92% found just once. The sample in question was peripheral blood, obtained in a trial of Ad26.COV2.S vaccine versus placebo. These receptor sequences come from a person aged 18-65 years who received the Ad26.COV2.S COVID-19 vaccine or a placebo. The CDR3 runs from the conserved cysteine through the conserved F or W. The D gene is left open where the match is weak. For some rows the clone size is stated as once, few or many, or as a class when expanded; others skip it.

V	size	J	D	length	CDR3	DNA
TRBV18	.	TRBJ2-1	.	13	CASSPLRGHEQFF	TGTGCCAGCTCACCTTTGCGGGGGCATGAGCAGTTCTTC
TRBV18	few	TRBJ1-3	.	17	CASSPPSRIVSGNTIYF	TGTGCCAGCTCACCACCGTCTCGGATAGTCAGTGGAAACACCATATATTTT
TRBV5-6	.	TRBJ2-2	.	16	CTRLGPVDPYTGELFF	TGTACCCGACTCGGACCGGTAGACCCCTACACCGGGGAGCTGTTTTTT
TRBV5-1	.	TRBJ1-1	.	14	CASSFSGIRFEAFF	TGCGCCAGCAGCTTCTCTGGGATTCGGTTTGAAGCTTTCTTT
TRBV7-9	.	TRBJ1-6	TRBD1	17	CASSLGGGTGVGSPLHF	TGTGCCAGCAGCTTAGGCGGTGGGACAGGGGTAGGGTCACCCCTCCACTTT
TRBV9	.	TRBJ2-3	.	13	CASSVPSTDTQYF	TGTGCCAGCAGCGTGCCCAGCACAGATACGCAGTATTTT
TRBV7-7	.	TRBJ2-3	TRBD2	16	CASSLAPGRGTDTQYF	TGTGCTAGCAGCTTAGCCCCCGGGAGGGGCACAGATACGCAGTATTTT
TRBV20-1	.	TRBJ2-1	TRBD2	11	CSASSGNEQFF	TGCAGTGCATCTAGCGGGAATGAGCAGTTCTTC
TRBV5-4	once	TRBJ1-5	.	15	CASSFGPGRNQPQHF	TGTGCCAGCAGCTTTGGTCCAGGGCGAAATCAGCCCCAGCATTTT
TRBV7-9	few	TRBJ1-1	.	11	CASSFQTEAFF	TGTGCCAGCAGCTTTCAAACTGAAGCTTTCTTT
TRBV20-1	once	TRBJ1-3	.	11	CSYVSGNTIYF	TGCAGTTATGTCTCTGGAAACACCATATATTTT
TRBV5-1	.	TRBJ1-1	.	15	CASSLLGGPNTEAFF	TGCGCCAGCAGCTTGTTGGGGGGACCGAACACTGAAGCTTTCTTT
TRBV6-5	.	TRBJ1-2	TRBD1	12	CASRETGYGYTF	TGTGCCAGCAGGGAGACAGGGTATGGCTACACCTTC
TRBV7-2	.	TRBJ2-2	.	14	CASSPRSYTGELFF	TGTGCCAGCAGCCCCAGATCCTACACCGGGGAGCTGTTTTTT
TRBV11-2	once	TRBJ2-1	TRBD2	18	CASSLGTNLAGRYNEQFF	TGTGCCAGCAGCTTGGGGACAAATTTAGCGGGACGATACAATGAGCAGTTCTTC
TRBV27	.	TRBJ2-7	.	16	CASRTGRRTPDDEQYF	TGTGCCAGCAGGACGGGACGTAGGACTCCCGACGACGAGCAGTACTTC
TRBV5-5	.	TRBJ1-4	.	13	CASSEKNNEKLFF	TGTGCCAGCAGCGAAAAGAATAATGAAAAACTGTTTTTT
TRBV11-2	once	TRBJ2-3	.	11	CASSLGDTQYF	TGTGCCAGCAGCTTAGGAGATACGCAGTATTTT
TRBV7-2	.	TRBJ1-1	.	14	CASSRDGGNTEAFF	TGTGCCAGCAGCCGCGATGGGGGTAACACTGAAGCTTTCTTT
TRBV5-1	.	TRBJ1-6	.	15	CASSQRAGNNSPLHF	TGCGCCAGCAGCCAAAGGGCAGGGAACAATTCACCCCTCCACTTT
TRBV28	.	TRBJ2-1	TRBD2	19	CASRPTWTSGGPIYNEQFF	TGTGCCAGCAGGCCAACTTGGACTAGCGGGGGACCTATCTACAATGAGCAGTTCTTC
TRBV7-9	.	TRBJ2-5	.	15	CASSDTGTSKETQYF	TGTGCCAGCAGCGATACCGGGACAAGCAAAGAGACCCAGTACTTC
TRBV18	.	TRBJ2-1	TRBD2	15	CASSPRGSGSDEQFF	TGTGCCAGCTCACCACGCGGGAGTGGGTCGGATGAGCAGTTCTTC